These 32 T cell receptor beta chains came from one sample sequenced in a study of blood T cell repertoires in COVID-19. Assay: immunoSEQ multiplex PCR; the TCRdb copy retains only in-frame clones and omits some. The sample has approximately 210,000 clones, 92% seen once. The sequencing sample was made of peripheral blood. The receptors shown here come from a man younger than 40 with acute or convalescent COVID-19.

The chain has TRBV15 and TRBJ2-1; the match to TRBD1 covers 8 bases. V dropped 3 bases and J dropped 2; count of bases not matched to a gene: 6. The CDR3 loop spans 16 amino acids. The germline CDR1 and CDR2 sequences are LNHNV and YYDKDF (reference sequence). CDR3 residues: CATSRGDRGAYNEQFF. Written as DNA, the CDR3 is TGTGCCACCAGCAGGGGCGACAGGGGTGCCTACAATGAGCAGTTCTTC. The full variable domain, with the rest looked up from reference TRBV15 and TRBJ2-1, is DAMVIQNPRYQVTQFGKPVTLSCSQTLNHNVMYWYQQKSSQAPKLLFHYYDKDFNNEADTPDNFQSRRPNTSFCFLDIRSPGLGDTAMYLCATSRGDRGAYNEQFFGPGTRLTVL.

The chain carries TRBV5-1 and TRBJ2-2; D not certain. Germline loops: CDR1 SGHRS, CDR2 YFSETQ. V shed 4 bases and J shed 3 bases, with 13 bases lying between them. The CDR3 extends over 15 amino acids. CDR3 in DNA: TGCGCCAGCAGCCCATCGCTTAGTGACACCGGGGAGCTGTTTTTT. This codes for CASSPSLSDTGELFF.

V is TRBV30 and J is TRBJ2-7; TRBD2 matches at 12 bases. Trimming at V came to 2 bases and at J to 3 bases, leaving 14 bases not matched to a gene. Germline-derived CDR1 and CDR2 are GTSNPN and SVGIG (reference sequence). The length of the CDR3 is 18 residues. CDR3 in amino acids: CAWSRGKLAGGSLYEQYF. The CDR3 region has the DNA TGTGCCTGGAGTCGCGGAAAACTAGCGGGAGGATCCCTCTACGAGCAGTACTTC.

This chain links TRBV5-1 with TRBJ1-2; 7 nucleotides match TRBD1. The ends lost 4 bases at V and 0 bases at J; junction bases unmatched: 9. Germline V gene data show CDR1 as SGHRS and CDR2 as YFSETQ. This CDR3 is built from 16 residues. The chain's CDR3 is CASSPWSGTANYGYTF. DNA for the CDR3: TGCGCCAGCAGCCCCTGGAGTGGGACAGCTAACTATGGCTACACCTTC.

The gene calls are TRBV7-6 and TRBJ2-1; no firm D call. This CDR3 spans 16 amino acids. Germline values: CDR1 SGHVS, CDR2 FNYEAQ. Trimming stripped 5 bases from V and 0 bases from J, with 14 bases between. As DNA, the CDR3 is TGTGCCAGCAGCACCATATCGGAGATCTCCTACAATGAGCAGTTCTTC. This translates into CASSTISEISYNEQFF.

The V gene is TRBV3-1 (or the pseudogene TRBV3-2), the J gene TRBJ1-4; D not resolved. Germline assignment: CDR1 LGHDT and CDR2 YNNKEL (reference sequence). The CDR3 spans 17 residues. Between the trimmed V and J ends, which lost 3 bases and 2 bases, there was a span of 16 bases. CDR3 coding DNA: TGTGCCAGCAGCCACGACCTAAGAAGCGGCACTAATGAAAAACTGTTTTTT. Amino acid sequence: CASSHDLRSGTNEKLFF.

J is TRBJ2-1 and V is TRBV11-3; 7 bases map to TRBD2. V shed 3 bases and J 0 bases; nucleotides not matched to a gene: 2. Germline CDR1 is SGHNT and CDR2 is YENEEA. CDR3 size: 15 residues. The CDR3 DNA is TGTGCCAGCAGCTTGGGCGGGAGCTCCTACAATGAGCAGTTCTTC. It translates to CASSLGGSSYNEQFF. Using reference TRBV11-3 and TRBJ2-1 for the parts outside the CDR3, the full variable domain is EAGVVQSPRYKIIEKKQPVAFWCNPISGHNTLYWYLQNLGQGPELLIRYENEEAVDDSQLPKDRFSAERLKGVDSTLKIQPAELGDSAVYLCASSLGGSSYNEQFFGPGTRLTVL.

This clone has just one count. The rearrangement joins TRBV7-2 to TRBJ2-5, with 7 positions matching TRBD1. The ends lost 9 bases at V and 4 bases at J; junction bases unmatched: 8. This CDR3 contains 13 residues. CDR1 and CDR2 from the germline V gene are SGHTA and FQGNSA. CDR3 nucleotides: TGTGCCAGTGGGGACAGAACGAGAGAGACCCAGTACTTC. Its translation: CASGDRTRETQYF.

This clone was detected only a few times. The chain is built from TRBV28 and TRBJ1-2, with no clear D. V was clipped by 7 bases and J by 2 bases, with 8 bases between them. This CDR3 contains 12 residues. Germline CDR1 MDHEN, CDR2 SYDVKM. CDR3 nucleotide sequence: TGTGCCAGCACCCCAGCGAACTATGGCTACACCTTC. Translation gives CASTPANYGYTF.

The chain uses TRBV6-5 and TRBJ1-2, with 7 bases aligning to TRBD1. Germline V gene lookup returns CDR1 MNHEY and CDR2 SVGAGI. This CDR3 has 16 residues. V shed 2 bases and J 8 bases; nucleotides not matched to a gene: 14. The CDR3 coding sequence is TGTGCCAGCAGTTACCCCGACAGGGCCACCCTTTGGGGCTACACCTTC. This encodes CASSYPDRATLWGYTF.

The chain carries TRBV4-1 and TRBJ1-2; D gene unclear. Germline lookup yields CDR1 MGHRA and CDR2 YSYEKL. The CDR3 length is 13 residues. V lost 5 bases and J 8 bases, leaving 15 bases between the germline ends. This CDR3 is CASSIMGIGGYTF. CDR3 nucleotide sequence: TGCGCCAGCAGCATAATGGGTATCGGGGGCTACACCTTC.

This clone has just a few counts. CDR3 in amino acids: CASSFSGTPGNTIYF. The CDR3 DNA reads TGTGCCAGCAGTTTCTCCGGGACACCTGGAAACACCATATATTTT. The chain joins TRBV28 to TRBJ1-3; possibly TRBD1 for D (6 bases). In germline, CDR1 is MDHEN, CDR2 SYDVKM. Trimming took off 3 bases at V and 2 bases at J, with 11 bases between the two ends. CDR3 size: 15 residues.

The gene calls are TRBV30 and TRBJ2-7; tentatively, D is TRBD1 (5 bases). The CDR3 totals 13 residues. Germline V gene data show CDR1 as GTSNPN and CDR2 as SVGIG (reference sequence). Trimming removed 1 base from V and 0 bases from J, with 7 bases in between. The CDR3 DNA follows: TGTGCCTGGAGTGCGGACACCTCCTACGAGCAGTACTTC. Translated, it gives CAWSADTSYEQYF.

The chain is built from TRBV7-9 and TRBJ1-4, with D uncertain. Germline loops: CDR1 SEHNR, CDR2 FQNEAQ (reference sequence). V shed 1 base and J shed 0 bases, with 9 bases lying between them. This CDR3 is 16 amino acids long. The CDR3 protein is CASSLEVSATNEKLFF. The CDR3 bases are TGTGCCAGCAGCTTAGAGGTCAGCGCAACTAATGAAAAACTGTTTTTT.

The rearrangement joins TRBV5-4 to TRBJ2-2; 7 nucleotides align to TRBD1. CDR1 and CDR2 (germline): SGHNT, YYREEE (reference sequence). V shed 0 bases and J 6 bases; nucleotides not matched to a gene: 11. CDR3 length: 17 amino acids. Here the CDR3 DNA reads TGTGCCAGCAGCTTGGCCGTAGGGGGCAGGCAGTCCGGGGAGCTGTTTTTT. This translates into CASSLAVGGRQSGELFF.

This chain joins TRBV5-1 and TRBJ1-6, with D possibly matching TRBD1 (5 bases). There are 15 residues in the CDR3. The germline gives CDR1 SGHRS, CDR2 YFSETQ. V lost 4 bases and J lost 7, with 15 bases in between. The CDR3 region has the DNA TGCGCCAGCAGCCCAACAGGAGATAGAAATTCACCCCTCCACTTT. Translation gives CASSPTGDRNSPLHF.

The chain joins TRBV12-5 to TRBJ2-2, with 8 bases lining up with TRBD2. This CDR3 has 18 amino acids. Looked up from germline, CDR1 is LGHNT and CDR2 is FRNRAP. J gave up 4 bases and V 3 bases, and 13 bases lay outside the gene matches. The CDR3 nucleotides are TGTGCTAGTGGTTTACCCGGGGCGGGGGGCGCTGGCACCGGGGAGCTGTTTTTT. Translated: CASGLPGAGGAGTGELFF.

The chain combines TRBV3-1 (or the pseudogene TRBV3-2) with TRBJ1-1; maybe TRBD1 (5 bases). CDR3 size: 13 residues. Germline V CDR1 and CDR2: LGHDT, YNNKEL (reference sequence). V lost 3 bases, J lost 7 bases, and 12 bases lay in between. The CDR3 nucleotides read TGTGCCAGCAGCCACCTCGGGGGGAATGAAGCTTTCTTT. Its translation: CASSHLGGNEAFF.

The CDR3 reads CASSSRALAGGPETQYF. The CDR3 nucleotides are TGCGCCAGCAGCTCCAGGGCCCTAGCGGGGGGGCCGGAGACCCAGTACTTC. This chain links TRBV5-1 with TRBJ2-5, with TRBD2 matching 12 bases. V dropped 3 bases and J dropped 5; count of bases not matched to a gene: 11. The CDR3 length is 17 residues. The V gene's germline CDR1 is SGHRS and CDR2 YFSETQ.

The chain recombines TRBV7-3 with TRBJ2-2; the D gene is possibly TRBD2 (6 bases). CDR1 and CDR2 (germline): SGHTA, FQGTGA. The germline V and J ends were trimmed by 5 bases and 5 bases, with 24 bases remaining between them. The CDR3 contains 18 residues. CDR3 amino acids: CASSPTGGGSPGTGELFF. The CDR3 DNA is TGTGCCAGCAGCCCAACCGGGGGTGGGTCCCCGGGGACCGGGGAGCTGTTTTTT.

The chain uses TRBV3-1 (or the pseudogene TRBV3-2) and TRBJ2-2; tentative D call: TRBD1 (6 bases). Germline V gene lookup returns CDR1 LGHDT and CDR2 YNNKEL (reference sequence). V lost 5 bases to trimming and J lost 0 bases, with 13 bases between them. This CDR3 region has 16 residues. DNA for the CDR3: TGTGCCAGCAGCTTGCAGACAGGAACGAACACCGGGGAGCTGTTTTTT. Translation: CASSLQTGTNTGELFF.

The chain links TRBV6-5 to TRBJ2-6; no reliable D call. The CDR3 totals 16 residues. Trimming removed 4 bases at V and 1 base at J, with 11 bases between. CDR1 is MNHEY and CDR2 is SVGAGI in the germline V gene. CDR3 in DNA: TGTGCCAGCAGTTTAGACCCCGGGTCTGGGGCCAACGTCCTGACTTTC. Its translation is CASSLDPGSGANVLTF.

The chain carries TRBV4-1 and TRBJ1-5, with a tentative D call TRBD1 (6 bases). Germline V gene lookup returns CDR1 MGHRA and CDR2 YSYEKL. The CDR3 spans 17 residues. Trimming pared 1 base from V and 4 bases from J, leaving 17 bases between. CDR3 DNA: TGCGCCAGCAGCCAAGCCACACAGGGACCCGGTAATCAGCCCCAGCATTTT. It codes for CASSQATQGPGNQPQHF.

This chain joins TRBV28 and TRBJ1-2; unclear D gene. There are 16 residues in the CDR3. Trimming removed 5 bases at V and 2 bases at J, with 18 bases between. The germline gives CDR1 MDHEN, CDR2 SYDVKM. CDR3 region: CASSPTPDSANYGYTF. DNA of the CDR3: TGTGCCAGCAGTCCCACCCCTGACTCCGCCAACTATGGCTACACCTTC.

This chain joins TRBV12-3 or TRBV12-4 and TRBJ2-1; tentatively, D is TRBD2 (5 bases). The CDR3 extends over 13 amino acids. V lost 7 bases, J lost 7 bases, and 14 bases lay in between. The CDR3 protein is CASTRIPGNEQFF. Written as DNA, the CDR3 is TGTGCCAGCACACGGATTCCGGGGAATGAGCAGTTCTTC.

In its sample, this clone was seen a few times. This chain links TRBV5-6 with TRBJ2-3, with a tentative D call TRBD2 (6 bases). V was cut by 1 base and J by 6 bases, with 15 bases left in between. This CDR3 spans 15 amino acids. Germline assignment: CDR1 SGHDT and CDR2 YYEEEE. The chain's CDR3 is CASSLNSGVFDTQYF. The CDR3 nucleotides read TGTGCCAGCAGCTTGAATTCGGGGGTGTTCGATACGCAGTATTTT.

The CDR3 region is CASSLVGESNQPQHF. CDR3 sequence (DNA): TGCGCCAGCTCCCTAGTCGGTGAAAGCAATCAGCCCCAGCATTTT. The chain couples TRBV10-2 to TRBJ1-5; D remains unclear. Per the germline V gene, CDR1 is WSHSY and CDR2 is SAAADI. The length of the CDR3 is 15 residues. Between the trimmed V and J ends, which lost 8 bases and 1 base, there was a span of 15 bases.

This rearrangement joins TRBV28 to TRBJ2-3, with TRBD2 as a possible D gene (6 bases). Trimming removed 7 bases from V and 2 bases from J, with 19 bases in between. CDR3 length: 16 residues. Germline-derived CDR1 and CDR2 are MDHEN and SYDVKM. As DNA, the CDR3 is TGTGCCAGCATCTTATCCATGGGGGGAAACACAGATACGCAGTATTTT. This translates into CASILSMGGNTDTQYF.

The gene calls are TRBV12-5 and TRBJ2-1; 8 bases match TRBD1. Germline lookup yields CDR1 LGHNT and CDR2 FRNRAP. The CDR3 loop spans 18 amino acids. Germline trimming cut 7 bases from V and 3 bases from J; bases unmatched to any gene: 17. CDR3 in amino acids: CASALPQERTGNYNEQFF. The CDR3, as DNA: TGTGCTAGTGCCCTGCCCCAGGAGAGGACAGGGAACTACAATGAGCAGTTCTTC. Based on the CDR3 plus reference TRBV12-5 and TRBJ2-1, the full variable domain is DARVTQTPRHKVTEMGQEVTMRCQPILGHNTVFWYRQTMMQGLELLAYFRNRAPLDDSGMPKDRFSAEMPDATLATLKIQPSEPRDSAVYFCASALPQERTGNYNEQFFGPGTRLTVL.

The J gene is TRBJ2-3, the V gene TRBV6-2 or TRBV6-3; 9 bases match TRBD1. The junction had 13 bases not matched to a gene; V was cut back by 4 bases and J by 2 bases. Germline values: CDR1 MNHEY, CDR2 SVGEGT. This CDR3 has 18 residues. In DNA, the CDR3 is TGTGCCAGCAGTTCCCCAAAAATACAGGGGGCTTCCACAGATACGCAGTATTTT. It yields the protein CASSSPKIQGASTDTQYF.

The rearrangement uses TRBV11-3 and TRBJ2-7, with D unresolved. V was cut by 2 bases and J by 4 bases, with 3 bases left in between. Germline values: CDR1 SGHNT, CDR2 YENEEA. This CDR3 has 11 amino acids. The CDR3 DNA is TGTGCCAGCAGCTTACTTTACGAGCAGTACTTC. Translated, it gives CASSLLYEQYF.

V and J are TRBV19 and TRBJ2-2; D is undetermined. The CDR3 extends over 14 amino acids. Germline loops: CDR1 LNHDA, CDR2 SQIVND (reference sequence). V lost 2 bases and J lost 5, with 9 bases in between. The CDR3: CASSISPGTGELFF. CDR3 in DNA: TGTGCCAGTAGTATATCCCCAGGTACCGGGGAGCTGTTTTTT.